This T cell receptor (beta chain) is drawn from a study of T cells expressing NK-cell markers. Findings and caveats of the study: Each of over 5 donors carried dominant NKG2C+ clonotypes accounting for about 1.0-7.0% of CD8+ T cells. Topping the CD3+CD56-NKG2C+ fraction as well were these clonotypes, in a few donors. The study did not resolve the HCMV specificity of expanded NKG2C+ T cell clones.

In regard to this clonotype: Its antigen remains unknown.

TCRdb reprocessed the 5' RACE reads and reports one entry per CDR3 protein, with no DNA. Across 500,000 to 600,000 distinct CDR3 sequences, the top ten clones capture 3% to 4.5% of the sample. This CDR3 has 13 amino acids. The V and J genes are TRBV12-3 or TRBV12-4 and TRBJ2-7; TCRdb proposes TRBD1, but this gene call is untestable without DNA. The material sequenced was blood T cells: a sorted CD56 or NKG2C T cell subset, CD4+ or CD8+ T cells, or bulk PBMC T cells (not recorded which). The sequence came from a young man in good health. The CDR3 is CASGYRQNYEQYF.